The 23 T cell receptor beta chains below were found in one sample sequenced in a study of T cell responses to AZD1222 COVID-19 vaccine. The method was immunoSEQ multiplex PCR; TCRdb's version includes in-frame clones alone and lacks a portion of them. The repertoire holds tens of thousands of clones, with 70% to 90% as singletons. The material sequenced was peripheral blood, taken on day 0 of AZD1222 vaccination. These receptor sequences come from an adult in good health.

This clone was observed a few times. The genes are TRBV10-3 and TRBJ1-2, with D perhaps TRBD1 (5 bases). CDR3 size: 12 residues. The V gene lost 4 bases and the J gene lost 5 bases, with 8 bases spanning the gap. CDR1 ENHRY and CDR2 SYGVKD come from the germline V gene. CDR3 nucleotide sequence: TGTGCCATCAGTGGTCCAGGGTATGGCTACACCTTC. This gives the protein CAISGPGYGYTF.

The J gene is TRBJ1-5, the V gene TRBV19; D is uncertain. Trimming took off 5 bases at V and 7 bases at J, with 12 bases between the two ends. Germline CDR1 and CDR2: LNHDA and SQIVND (reference sequence). This CDR3 region has 13 residues. The CDR3 nucleotides are TGTGCCAGTAGTCAATCCCCGGGCCAGCCCCAGCATTTT. This codes for CASSQSPGQPQHF.

The chain carries TRBV27 and TRBJ2-5; the D gene is possibly TRBD1 (6 bases). V lost 4 bases and J 5 bases, leaving 11 bases between the germline ends. The CDR3 spans 13 residues. The germline CDR1 and CDR2 sequences are MNHEY and SMNVEV (reference sequence). The CDR3 DNA reads TGTGCCAGCAGTTACAGGGAGCGGGAGACCCAGTACTTC. Translating it yields CASSYRERETQYF.

This clone was observed a few times. The V call is TRBV28, the J call TRBJ1-6; D may be TRBD1 (6 bases). CDR1 is MDHEN and CDR2 is SYDVKM in the germline V gene. The CDR3 runs 14 residues. Trimming took off 3 bases at V and 7 bases at J, with 10 bases between the two ends. The chain's CDR3 is CASSFWTANSPLHF. Written as DNA, the CDR3 is TGTGCCAGCAGTTTCTGGACAGCCAATTCACCCCTCCACTTT.

Details on this clone: Compared with germline, one end of the junction differs, possibly owing to a read error. V and J are TRBV6-5 and TRBJ1-5; no clear D. The germline gives CDR1 MNHEY, CDR2 SVGAGI. CDR3 length: 13 residues. In nucleotides, the CDR3 is TGTGCCGGCAGTATCGGGGAGGAGCAGCCCCAGCATTTT. Translated, it gives CAGSIGEEQPQHF.

This clone has only a few counts. The chain couples TRBV6-1 to TRBJ1-4; unclear D gene. The V end lost 3 bases, the J end lost 2 bases, and 7 bases lay between the germline ends. The CDR3 length is 14 residues. Germline-derived CDR1 and CDR2 are MNHNS and SASEGT. The CDR3 DNA reads as TGTGCCAGCAGTGACCTGACGACTAATGAAAAACTGTTTTTT. Amino acid sequence: CASSDLTTNEKLFF.

The gene calls are TRBV2 and TRBJ1-6; D may be TRBD1 (5 bases). Between the trimmed V and J ends, which lost 6 bases and 7 bases, there was a span of 16 bases. The germline gives CDR1 SNHLY, CDR2 FYNNEI. CDR3 length: 15 amino acids. The CDR3 coding sequence is TGTGCCAGCAGACGGGCGGGAGGGGTCAATTCACCCCTCCACTTT. It is translated as CASRRAGGVNSPLHF.

This clone was counted only a few times. This chain links TRBV19 with TRBJ2-2; D might be TRBD1 (5 bases). Germline V gene sequence: CDR1 LNHDA, CDR2 SQIVND (reference sequence). Trimming took 2 bases from V and 5 from J, leaving 18 bases between them. The CDR3 is 17 amino acids. The CDR3 sequence: CASSIPLFQGQTGELFF. The DNA of the CDR3 is TGTGCCAGTAGTATACCCCTCTTTCAGGGTCAAACCGGGGAGCTGTTTTTT.

The rearrangement joins TRBV25-1 to TRBJ1-4, with 10 bases identical to TRBD1. V gave up 5 bases and J gave up 7 bases; unmatched junction bases: 4. The CDR3 runs 14 residues. Germline loops: CDR1 MGHDK, CDR2 SYGVNS. In DNA form, the CDR3 reads TGTGCCAGCAGTCCCCGGGACAGGGGTGAAAAACTGTTTTTT. Protein sequence: CASSPRDRGEKLFF.

The chain recombines TRBV7-8 with TRBJ1-5; D may be TRBD1 (6 bases). The germline CDR1 and CDR2 sequences are SGHVS and FQNEAQ. V dropped 7 bases and J dropped 5 bases, with 18 bases sitting between them. This CDR3 comprises 15 residues. CDR3 sequence: CASTATGRGYQPQHF. DNA for the CDR3: TGTGCCAGCACCGCGACAGGAAGGGGTTATCAGCCCCAGCATTTT. The whole variable domain, filled in from reference TRBV7-8 and TRBJ1-5, reads GAGVSQSPRYKVAKRGQDVALRCDPISGHVSLFWYQQALGQGPEFLTYFQNEAQLDKSGLPSDRFFAERPEGSVSTLKIQRTQQEDSAVYLCASTATGRGYQPQHFGDGTRLSIL.

The chain joins TRBV14 to TRBJ1-2; a weak D match, TRBD1 (5 bases). The CDR3 runs 15 residues. Trimming shortened V by 0 bases and J by 4 bases, and 12 bases separated the two germline ends. CDR1 is SGHDN, CDR2 FVKESK, per germline. The CDR3: CASSQDLKGPYGYTF. As DNA, the CDR3 is TGTGCCAGCAGCCAAGATCTTAAGGGACCCTATGGCTACACCTTC.

The chain is built from TRBV11-2 and TRBJ2-7, with 7 bases aligning to TRBD1. The V and J ends lost 0 bases and 1 base, in that order; junction bases with no gene match: 18. The CDR3 spans 20 residues. CDR1 and CDR2 (germline): SGHAT, FQNNGV. In DNA, the CDR3 is TGTGCCAGCAGCTTAGATCTGAGGGGGCGCATTCTGGCTGGGTCCTACGAGCAGTACTTC. It translates to CASSLDLRGRILAGSYEQYF.

The gene calls are TRBV19 and TRBJ2-5; D is perhaps TRBD2 (6 bases). V lost 3 bases and J lost 3, with 17 bases in between. Germline values: CDR1 LNHDA, CDR2 SQIVND (reference sequence). The CDR3 is 16 amino acids. CDR3 protein: CASSIRGRRVEETQYF. CDR3 coding DNA: TGTGCCAGTAGTATCAGAGGTAGGAGGGTCGAAGAGACCCAGTACTTC.

CDR3 DNA: TGCGCCAGCAGCCAAGATGGTAGTCAGCCCCAGCATTTT. Its protein product is CASSQDGSQPQHF. The chain uses TRBV4-1 and TRBJ1-5; D gene unclear. The CDR3 is made up of 13 amino acids. Germline V gives CDR1 MGHRA, CDR2 YSYEKL. V lost 0 bases, J lost 6 bases, and 6 bases lay in between.

This clone qualifies as medium-sized. The chain is built from TRBV28 and TRBJ1-2, with a possible D match to TRBD1 (5 bases). Trimming pared 5 bases from V and 5 bases from J, leaving 18 bases between. Germline V CDR1 and CDR2: MDHEN, SYDVKM. CDR3 size: 15 residues. The CDR3: CASSPGLGSWYGYTF. CDR3 sequence (DNA): TGTGCCAGCAGTCCGGGACTTGGGTCATGGTATGGCTACACCTTC.

This clone is a singleton in its sample. The chain joins TRBV5-4 to TRBJ2-5, with D perhaps TRBD1 (8 bases). The CDR3 runs to 14 residues. The V gene lost 4 bases and the J gene lost 5 bases, with 15 bases spanning the gap. Looked up from germline, CDR1 is SGHNT and CDR2 is YYREEE (reference sequence). In nucleotides, the CDR3 is TGTGCCAGCAGCCGCCAACAGGGGGGGGAGACCCAGTACTTC. Amino acid sequence: CASSRQQGGETQYF.

The V and J genes are TRBV9 and TRBJ2-5; 11 nucleotides match TRBD2. CDR1 and CDR2 from the germline V gene are SGDLS and YYNGEE. V lost 0 bases and J lost 1; bases outside the gene matches: 5. There are 17 residues in the CDR3. The CDR3 sequence: CASSVGGTSGGQETQYF. In DNA form, the CDR3 reads TGTGCCAGCAGCGTAGGAGGAACTAGCGGGGGCCAAGAGACCCAGTACTTC.

This clone has a handful of counts. The rearrangement links TRBV5-6 to TRBJ2-7; unclear D gene. Trimming took off 0 bases at V and 0 bases at J, with 13 bases between the two ends. CDR1 and CDR2 from the germline V gene are SGHDT and YYEEEE. CDR3 length: 16 amino acids. The CDR3 loop reads CASSLGPPTSSYEQYF. CDR3 bases: TGTGCCAGCAGCTTGGGACCTCCAACCAGCTCCTACGAGCAGTACTTC.

This sequence joins TRBV24-1 and TRBJ2-5; D is ambiguous. The germline V gene encodes CDR1 KGHDR and CDR2 SFDVKD. This CDR3 is built from 15 residues. Trimming cost V 1 base and J 2 bases, with 10 bases left between them. The CDR3 region has the DNA TGTGCCACCAGTGATTTTCTGACGGATCAAGAGACCCAGTACTTC. It is translated as CATSDFLTDQETQYF.

The chain couples TRBV3-1 (or the pseudogene TRBV3-2) to TRBJ2-2, with 8 nucleotides matching TRBD2. Losses at the gene ends were 0 bases for V and 1 base for J; bases not matched to a gene: 10. The CDR3 covers 19 residues. CDR1 and CDR2 (germline): LGHDT, YNNKEL (reference sequence). CDR3 nucleotides: TGTGCCAGCAGCCAAGAATCATCCGGGGGGGCAAAGAACACCGGGGAGCTGTTTTTT. Translation: CASSQESSGGAKNTGELFF.

This chain joins TRBV28 and TRBJ1-4; D not resolved. V was cut by 3 bases and J by 4 bases, with 18 bases left in between. The CDR3 runs 17 residues. CDR1 and CDR2 (germline): MDHEN, SYDVKM. CDR3 bases: TGTGCCAGCAGTTTTTTAAGTCCGGGAGAGTTTAATGAAAAACTGTTTTTT. It yields the protein CASSFLSPGEFNEKLFF.

The gene calls are TRBV6-1 and TRBJ2-7; TRBD1 matches 9 bases. Trimming cost V 1 base and J 0 bases; bases outside gene matches: 1. CDR3 length: 15 amino acids. Germline V gives CDR1 MNHNS, CDR2 SASEGT. As DNA, the CDR3 is TGTGCCAGCAGTGAAGAGACAGGGGGCTCCTACGAGCAGTACTTC. As protein: CASSEETGGSYEQYF.

A single count supports this clone. The chain couples TRBV6-5 to TRBJ2-3; D gene unclear. Germline loops: CDR1 MNHEY, CDR2 SVGAGI. Trimming took off 6 bases at V and 1 base at J, with 8 bases between the two ends. The length of the CDR3 is 13 residues. CDR3 nucleotide sequence: TGTGCCAGCAGAATAGCTGGCACAGATACGCAGTATTTT. Translating gives CASRIAGTDTQYF.